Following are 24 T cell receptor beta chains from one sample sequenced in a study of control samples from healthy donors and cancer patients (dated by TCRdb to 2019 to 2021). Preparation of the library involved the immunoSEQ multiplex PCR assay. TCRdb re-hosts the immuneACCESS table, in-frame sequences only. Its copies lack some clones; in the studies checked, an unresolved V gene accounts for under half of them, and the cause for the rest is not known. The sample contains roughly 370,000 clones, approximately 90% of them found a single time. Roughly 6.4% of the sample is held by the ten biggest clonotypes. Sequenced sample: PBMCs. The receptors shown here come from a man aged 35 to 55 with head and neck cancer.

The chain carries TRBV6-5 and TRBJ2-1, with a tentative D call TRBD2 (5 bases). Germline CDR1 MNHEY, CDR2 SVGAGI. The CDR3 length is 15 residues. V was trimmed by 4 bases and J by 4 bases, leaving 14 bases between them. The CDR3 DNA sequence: TGTGCCAGCAGTTTCCGGGGAGCCCTATACAATGAGCAGTTCTTC. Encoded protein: CASSFRGALYNEQFF.

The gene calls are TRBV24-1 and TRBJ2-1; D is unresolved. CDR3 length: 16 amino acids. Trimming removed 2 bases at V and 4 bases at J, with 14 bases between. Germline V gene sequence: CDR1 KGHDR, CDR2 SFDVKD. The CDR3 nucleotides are TGTGCCACCAGTGATTCCCAGCTAAACGCGTACAATGAGCAGTTCTTC. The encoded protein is CATSDSQLNAYNEQFF.

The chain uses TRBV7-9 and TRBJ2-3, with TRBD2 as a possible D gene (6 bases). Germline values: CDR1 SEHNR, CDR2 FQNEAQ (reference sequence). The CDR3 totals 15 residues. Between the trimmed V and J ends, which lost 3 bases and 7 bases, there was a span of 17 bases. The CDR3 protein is CASSFSWGEENTQYF. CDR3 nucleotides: TGTGCCAGCAGCTTTTCTTGGGGGGAGGAGAATACGCAGTATTTT. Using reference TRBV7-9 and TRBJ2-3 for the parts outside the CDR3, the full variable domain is DTGVSQNPRHKITKRGQNVTFRCDPISEHNRLYWYRQTLGQGPEFLTYFQNEAQLEKSRLLSDRFSAERPKGSFSTLEIQRTEQGDSAMYLCASSFSWGEENTQYFGPGTRLTVL.

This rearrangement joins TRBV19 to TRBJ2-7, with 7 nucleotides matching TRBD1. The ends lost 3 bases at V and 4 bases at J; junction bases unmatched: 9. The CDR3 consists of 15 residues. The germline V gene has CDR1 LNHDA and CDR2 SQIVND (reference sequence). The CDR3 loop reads CASSIRQGEKYEQYF. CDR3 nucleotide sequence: TGTGCCAGTAGTATTAGACAGGGAGAAAAGTACGAGCAGTACTTC.

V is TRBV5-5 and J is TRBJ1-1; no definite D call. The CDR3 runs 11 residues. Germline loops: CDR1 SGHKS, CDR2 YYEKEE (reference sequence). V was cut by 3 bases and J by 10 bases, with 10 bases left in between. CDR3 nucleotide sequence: TGTGCCAGCAGCTGGGGAGGAGTAGCTTTCTTT. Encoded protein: CASSWGGVAFF.

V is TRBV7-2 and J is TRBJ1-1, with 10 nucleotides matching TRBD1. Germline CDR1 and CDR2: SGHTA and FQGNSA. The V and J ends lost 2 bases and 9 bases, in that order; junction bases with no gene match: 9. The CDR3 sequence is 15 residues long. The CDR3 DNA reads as TGTGCCAGCAGCTTACCGACAGGGGGCATTAAAAAAGCTTTCTTT. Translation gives CASSLPTGGIKKAFF.

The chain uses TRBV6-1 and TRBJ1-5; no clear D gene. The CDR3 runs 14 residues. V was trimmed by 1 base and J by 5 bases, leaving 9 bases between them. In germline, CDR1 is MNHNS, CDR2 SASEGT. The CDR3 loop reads CASSEGAEYQPQHF. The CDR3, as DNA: TGTGCCAGCAGTGAAGGGGCTGAGTATCAGCCCCAGCATTTT.

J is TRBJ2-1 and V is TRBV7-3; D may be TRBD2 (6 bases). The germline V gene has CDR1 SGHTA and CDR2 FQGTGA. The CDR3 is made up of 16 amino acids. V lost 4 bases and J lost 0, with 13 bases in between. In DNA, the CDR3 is TGTGCCAGCAGCTCCGGCGGGGCTAGCTCCTACAATGAGCAGTTCTTC. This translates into CASSSGGASSYNEQFF.

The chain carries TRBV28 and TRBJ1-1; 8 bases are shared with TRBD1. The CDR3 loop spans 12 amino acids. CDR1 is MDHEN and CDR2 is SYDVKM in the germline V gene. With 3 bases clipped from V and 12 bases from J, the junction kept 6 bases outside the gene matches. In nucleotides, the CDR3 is TGTGCCAGCAGTTTCCCACAGGGGGAAACTTTCTTT. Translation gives CASSFPQGETFF.

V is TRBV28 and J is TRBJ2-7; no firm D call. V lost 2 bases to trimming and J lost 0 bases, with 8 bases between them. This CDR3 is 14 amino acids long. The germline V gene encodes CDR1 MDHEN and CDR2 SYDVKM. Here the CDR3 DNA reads TGTGCCAGCAGTTTACTTACGGACTCCTACGAGCAGTACTTC. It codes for CASSLLTDSYEQYF.

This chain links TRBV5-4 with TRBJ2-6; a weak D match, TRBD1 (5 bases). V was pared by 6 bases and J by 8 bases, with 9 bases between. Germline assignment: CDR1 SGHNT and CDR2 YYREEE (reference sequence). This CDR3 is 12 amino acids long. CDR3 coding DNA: TGTGCCAGCAACAAGGGGACCAACGTCCTGACTTTC. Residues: CASNKGTNVLTF.

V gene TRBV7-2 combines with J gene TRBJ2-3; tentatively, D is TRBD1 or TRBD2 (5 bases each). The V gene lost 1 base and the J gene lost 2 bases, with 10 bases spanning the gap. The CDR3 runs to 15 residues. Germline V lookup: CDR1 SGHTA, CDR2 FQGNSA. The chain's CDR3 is CASSLVQGPTDTQYF. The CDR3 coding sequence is TGTGCCAGCAGCTTAGTGCAGGGACCCACAGATACGCAGTATTTT.

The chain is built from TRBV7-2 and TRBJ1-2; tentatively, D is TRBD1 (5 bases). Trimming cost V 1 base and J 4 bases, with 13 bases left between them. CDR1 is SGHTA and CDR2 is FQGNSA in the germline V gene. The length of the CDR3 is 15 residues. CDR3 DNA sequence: TGTGCCAGCAGCTTAGGGTCGGGAAGGGGCTATGGCTACACCTTC. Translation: CASSLGSGRGYGYTF.

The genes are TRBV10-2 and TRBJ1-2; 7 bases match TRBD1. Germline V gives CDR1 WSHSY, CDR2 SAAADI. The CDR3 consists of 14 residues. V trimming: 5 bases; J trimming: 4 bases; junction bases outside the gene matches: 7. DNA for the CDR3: TGCGCCAGCAGTTCAGGGGGAGATGGCTATGGCTACACCTTC. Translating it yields CASSSGGDGYGYTF.

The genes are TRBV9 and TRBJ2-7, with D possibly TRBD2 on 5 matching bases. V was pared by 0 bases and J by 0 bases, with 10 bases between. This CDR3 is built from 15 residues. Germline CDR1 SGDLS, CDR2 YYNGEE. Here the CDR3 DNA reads TGTGCCAGCAGCGTAGATGAGGGTTACTCCTACGAGCAGTACTTC. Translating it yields CASSVDEGYSYEQYF.

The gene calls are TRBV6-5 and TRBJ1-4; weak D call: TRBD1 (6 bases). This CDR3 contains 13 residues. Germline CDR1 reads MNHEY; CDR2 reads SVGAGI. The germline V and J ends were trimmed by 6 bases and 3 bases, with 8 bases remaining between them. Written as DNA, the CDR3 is TGTGCCAGCAGGGGGGGGCCTAATGAAAAACTGTTTTTT. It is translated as CASRGGPNEKLFF.

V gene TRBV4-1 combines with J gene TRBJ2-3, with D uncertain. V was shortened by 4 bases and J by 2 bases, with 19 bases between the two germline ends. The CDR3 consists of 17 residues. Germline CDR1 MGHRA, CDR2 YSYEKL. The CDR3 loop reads CASSPVNTGSPTDTQYF. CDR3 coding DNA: TGCGCCAGCAGCCCAGTTAACACTGGTTCTCCCACAGATACGCAGTATTTT.

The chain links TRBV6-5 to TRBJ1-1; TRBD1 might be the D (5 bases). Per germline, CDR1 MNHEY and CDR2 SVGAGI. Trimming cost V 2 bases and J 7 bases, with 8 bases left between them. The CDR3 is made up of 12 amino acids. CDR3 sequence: CASSYRDGEAFF. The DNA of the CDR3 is TGTGCCAGCAGTTACCGGGACGGTGAAGCTTTCTTT.

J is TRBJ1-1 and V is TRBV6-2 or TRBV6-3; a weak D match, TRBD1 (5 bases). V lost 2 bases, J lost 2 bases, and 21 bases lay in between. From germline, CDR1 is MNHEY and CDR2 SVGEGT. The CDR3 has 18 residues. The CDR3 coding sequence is TGTGCCAGCAGTTACAGATCCGGGACCGGGAGGTATAACACTGAAGCTTTCTTT. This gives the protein CASSYRSGTGRYNTEAFF.

The CDR3, as DNA: TGTGCCAGTTCCAGGACAGGGAACTACGAGCAGTACTTC. This sequence encodes CASSRTGNYEQYF. This chain joins TRBV18 and TRBJ2-7; 8 bases match TRBD1. CDR3 length: 13 amino acids. Germline V lookup: CDR1 KGHSH, CDR2 LQKENI. V dropped 9 bases and J dropped 3; count of bases not matched to a gene: 7.

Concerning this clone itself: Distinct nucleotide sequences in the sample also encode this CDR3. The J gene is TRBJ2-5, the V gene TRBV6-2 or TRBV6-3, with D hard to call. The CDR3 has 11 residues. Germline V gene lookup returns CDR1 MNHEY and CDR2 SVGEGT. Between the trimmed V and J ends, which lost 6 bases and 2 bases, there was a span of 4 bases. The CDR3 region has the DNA TGTGCCAGCAGCCCACAAGAGACCCAGTACTTC. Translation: CASSPQETQYF.

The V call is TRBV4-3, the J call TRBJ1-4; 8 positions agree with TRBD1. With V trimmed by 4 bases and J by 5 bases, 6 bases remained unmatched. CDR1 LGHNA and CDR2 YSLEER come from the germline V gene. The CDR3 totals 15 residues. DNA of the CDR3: TGCGCCAGCAGCCTCTCGGACAGGGCCAATGAAAAACTGTTTTTT. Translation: CASSLSDRANEKLFF.

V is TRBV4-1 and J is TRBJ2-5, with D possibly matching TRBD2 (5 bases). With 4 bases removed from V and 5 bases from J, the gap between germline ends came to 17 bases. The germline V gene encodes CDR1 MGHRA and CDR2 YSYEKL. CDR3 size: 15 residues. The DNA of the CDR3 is TGCGCCAGCAGCCCAACTAGGAGTGGCTTTGAGACCCAGTACTTC. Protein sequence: CASSPTRSGFETQYF.

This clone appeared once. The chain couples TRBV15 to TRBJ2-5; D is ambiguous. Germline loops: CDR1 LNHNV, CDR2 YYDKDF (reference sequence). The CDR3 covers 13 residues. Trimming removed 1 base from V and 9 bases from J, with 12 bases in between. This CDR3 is CATSRAQTSAQYF. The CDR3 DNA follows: TGTGCCACCAGCAGAGCCCAAACCTCGGCCCAGTACTTC.